The 24 T cell receptor beta chains in this list originate from one sample, sequenced in a study of lymphopenia after photon versus proton radiotherapy. Using immunoSEQ multiplex PCR, the repertoire was profiled, and TCRdb retains in-frame clones only, with some absent. This table holds some 26,000 clones, 81% found once. The starting material was peripheral blood, obtained from a patient treated with photon-based radiotherapy. The receptors here all came from a middle-aged man with gastric cancer.

The chain has TRBV19 and TRBJ2-5, with D perhaps TRBD1 (5 bases). Germline V gives CDR1 LNHDA, CDR2 SQIVND (reference sequence). The germline V and J ends were trimmed by 3 bases and 7 bases, with 15 bases remaining between them. The CDR3 is 14 residues long. CDR3 residues: CASSIGNMQGTQYF. Here the CDR3 DNA reads TGTGCCAGTAGTATTGGAAACATGCAGGGGACCCAGTACTTC. Full variable domain (remainder filled in from reference TRBV19 and TRBJ2-5): DGGITQSPKYLFRKEGQNVTLSCEQNLNHDAMYWYRQDPGQGLRLIYYSQIVNDFQKGDIAEGYSVSREKKESFPLTVTSAQKNPTAFYLCASSIGNMQGTQYFGPGTRLLVL.

V gene TRBV12-5 combines with J gene TRBJ1-6; TRBD1 aligns across 7 bases. V was pared by 3 bases and J by 9 bases, with 11 bases of the junction left unmatched. Germline V gene data show CDR1 as LGHNT and CDR2 as FRNRAP. This CDR3 has 16 amino acids. The CDR3 DNA reads TGTGCTAGTGGTTTTTTTGCGGGACAGTTAGGTTCACCCCTCCACTTT. Translating gives CASGFFAGQLGSPLHF.

The chain uses TRBV28 and TRBJ2-5, with D possibly TRBD1 on 5 matching bases. The V end was cut by 8 bases, the J end by 2 bases, with 9 bases between. From germline, CDR1 is MDHEN and CDR2 SYDVKM. The CDR3 runs 12 residues. CDR3 bases: TGTGCCAGCGGTGACAGACAAGAGACCCAGTACTTC. Translated: CASGDRQETQYF. Combining the CDR3 with reference TRBV28 and TRBJ2-5 gives the whole variable domain DVKVTQSSRYLVKRTGEKVFLECVQDMDHENMFWYRQDPGLGLRLIYFSYDVKMKEKGDIPEGYSVSREKKERFSLILESASTNQTSMYLCASGDRQETQYFGPGTRLLVL.

The chain links TRBV29-1 to TRBJ2-7; TRBD1 matches at 7 bases. CDR1 and CDR2 (germline): SQVTM, ANQGSEA. V lost 6 bases to trimming and J lost 2 bases; unmatched junction nucleotides: 10. This CDR3 has 14 residues. Here the CDR3 DNA reads TGCAGCGTGCGCGACAGGGAGAGTCCCTACGAGCAGTACTTC. It is translated as CSVRDRESPYEQYF.

The chain employs TRBV6-5 and TRBJ2-2; D is undetermined. This CDR3 contains 15 residues. The V and J ends lost 0 bases and 4 bases respectively, with 9 bases between them. CDR1 MNHEY and CDR2 SVGAGI come from the germline V gene. The CDR3 protein is CASSYSLGVTGELFF. DNA of the CDR3: TGTGCCAGCAGTTACTCGTTGGGCGTCACCGGGGAGCTGTTTTTT.

The CDR3 loop reads CASSTHRDWGTEAFF. CDR3 DNA sequence: TGCGCCAGCAGCACCCACAGGGATTGGGGCACTGAAGCTTTCTTT. The chain is built from TRBV5-1 and TRBJ1-1; D might be TRBD1 (6 bases). Germline CDR1 SGHRS, CDR2 YFSETQ. This CDR3 spans 15 amino acids. Deletions cut 4 bases from V and 4 bases from J, with 17 bases between.

J is TRBJ1-5 and V is TRBV7-2; TRBD1 is a possible D gene (5 bases). V was trimmed by 4 bases and J by 3 bases, leaving 13 bases between them. CDR1 is SGHTA and CDR2 is FQGNSA in the germline V gene. The CDR3 is 15 amino acids. In DNA form, the CDR3 reads TGTGCCAGCAGCTCAGATACAGGCCACAATCAGCCCCAGCATTTT. It yields the protein CASSSDTGHNQPQHF.

This clone has more than one count but fewer than ten. The chain recombines TRBV6-5 with TRBJ2-1; 8 bases match TRBD1. V trimming: 0 bases; J trimming: 6 bases; junction bases outside the gene matches: 7. CDR3 size: 16 residues. Germline V lookup: CDR1 MNHEY, CDR2 SVGAGI. The CDR3 DNA is TGTGCCAGCAGTTACTCGAAGAGACAGGGGATCAATGAGCAGTTCTTC. Its protein product is CASSYSKRQGINEQFF.

The rearrangement joins TRBV11-3 to TRBJ2-5, with a possible D match to TRBD2 (6 bases). Per the germline V gene, CDR1 is SGHNT and CDR2 is YENEEA. CDR3 length: 14 residues. The V end was cut by 5 bases, the J end by 7 bases, with 17 bases between. The CDR3: CASSAGRLDGTQYF. CDR3 sequence (DNA): TGTGCCAGCAGCGCGGGGAGGCTGGATGGGACCCAGTACTTC.

This chain uses TRBV7-3 with TRBJ2-2, with TRBD1 as a possible D gene (6 bases). Looked up from germline, CDR1 is SGHTA and CDR2 is FQGTGA. Deletions cut 5 bases from V and 4 bases from J, with 14 bases between. The CDR3 is 15 residues long. CDR3 sequence (DNA): TGTGCCAGCAGCCCCCGGGACATGAGCACCGGGGAGCTGTTTTTT. Encoded protein: CASSPRDMSTGELFF.

The chain uses TRBV10-3 and TRBJ1-1; no clear D. Germline V gives CDR1 ENHRY, CDR2 SYGVKD. This CDR3 is 19 amino acids long. V was cut by 3 bases and J by 0 bases, with 23 bases left in between. This CDR3 is CAISDILRTSSDLNTEAFF. Written as DNA, the CDR3 is TGTGCCATCAGTGATATTTTGAGAACCTCATCGGACCTGAACACTGAAGCTTTCTTT.

The chain employs TRBV14 and TRBJ1-2; D uncertain. Germline V lookup: CDR1 SGHDN, CDR2 FVKESK. V was clipped by 8 bases and J by 2 bases, with 6 bases between them. The CDR3 loop spans 11 amino acids. The CDR3 sequence is CASSQNYGYTF. The CDR3 DNA reads TGTGCCAGCTCACAAAACTATGGCTACACCTTC.

This chain joins TRBV11-2 and TRBJ2-7, with D unresolved. With 1 base removed from V and 0 bases from J, the gap between germline ends came to 7 bases. Germline CDR1 reads SGHAT; CDR2 reads FQNNGV. The CDR3 is 14 residues long. Here the CDR3 reads CASSLAGVSYEQYV. The CDR3 DNA sequence: TGTGCCAGCAGCTTAGCTGGGGTCTCCTACGAGCAGTACGTC.

The rearrangement joins TRBV7-8 to TRBJ1-6; D remains ambiguous. The CDR3 is made up of 15 amino acids. Germline assignment: CDR1 SGHVS and CDR2 FQNEAQ. The V end lost 5 bases, the J end lost 0 bases, and 8 bases lay between the germline ends. The CDR3 DNA is TGTGCCAGCAGCAAAGGGAGCTCCTATAATTCACCCCTCCACTTT. Translation gives CASSKGSSYNSPLHF.

The chain recombines TRBV7-9 with TRBJ2-5, with 8 bases matching TRBD2. Germline CDR1 SEHNR, CDR2 FQNEAQ (reference sequence). Trimming removed 5 bases from V and 3 bases from J; junction bases left unmatched: 2. CDR3 length: 13 amino acids. The DNA for the CDR3 is TGTGCCAGCAGCCTTAGCGGGGAAGAGACCCAGTACTTC. Translating it yields CASSLSGEETQYF.

This chain joins TRBV2 and TRBJ1-5; D unresolved. V was shortened by 8 bases and J by 5 bases, with 16 bases between the two germline ends. Germline V gives CDR1 SNHLY, CDR2 FYNNEI. CDR3 length equals 14 residues. As DNA, the CDR3 is TGTGCCAGCTCTGTTGGCAGAACCTATCAGCCCCAGCATTTT. Its translation: CASSVGRTYQPQHF.

This clone showed up just once. The CDR3 loop reads CASSSNRGSLVEKLFF. In DNA form, the CDR3 reads TGTGCCAGCTCATCAAACAGGGGCAGTTTGGTTGAAAAACTGTTTTTT. The chain employs TRBV18 and TRBJ1-4; 7 bases match TRBD1. Germline-derived CDR1 and CDR2 are KGHSH and LQKENI. The CDR3 totals 16 residues. Trimming cost V 5 bases and J 7 bases; bases outside gene matches: 13. Supplemented by reference TRBV18 and TRBJ1-4, the full variable domain reads NAGVMQNPRHLVRRRGQEARLRCSPMKGHSHVYWYRQLPEEGLKFMVYLQKENIIDESGMPKERFSAEFPKEGPSILRIQQVVRGDSAAYFCASSSNRGSLVEKLFFGSGTQLSVL.

The chain carries TRBV5-1 and TRBJ2-5, with D perhaps matching TRBD2 (7 bases). Germline V gene data show CDR1 as SGHRS and CDR2 as YFSETQ. Between the trimmed V and J ends, which lost 4 bases and 4 bases, there was a span of 11 bases. This CDR3 is 13 amino acids long. The CDR3 here is CASSGGAGETQYF. The DNA for the CDR3 is TGCGCCAGCAGCGGGGGGGCCGGAGAGACCCAGTACTTC.

The V call is TRBV9, the J call TRBJ1-1, with D possibly being TRBD1 (6 bases). Trimming left V 3 bases short and J 6 bases short, with 18 bases between. The germline V gene has CDR1 SGDLS and CDR2 YYNGEE. CDR3 size: 15 residues. DNA for the CDR3: TGTGCCAGCAGCGGCCAACAGGGAATGGTCGCTGAAGCTTTCTTT. Its protein is CASSGQQGMVAEAFF.

V gene TRBV27 combines with J gene TRBJ2-5; D may be TRBD2 (6 bases). This CDR3 is built from 15 residues. Germline V gives CDR1 MNHEY, CDR2 SMNVEV (reference sequence). V lost 3 bases and J lost 4, with 15 bases in between. The CDR3 here is CASSFWISGVETQYF. Written as DNA, the CDR3 is TGTGCCAGCAGTTTCTGGATTTCGGGGGTAGAGACCCAGTACTTC.

The chain combines TRBV6-5 with TRBJ2-4; 7 positions match TRBD1. The CDR3 runs to 13 residues. V lost 10 bases, J lost 4 bases, and 7 bases stayed unmatched. The germline gives CDR1 MNHEY, CDR2 SVGAGI. The CDR3 loop is CANPRDRKNIQYF. The CDR3 DNA reads as TGTGCCAACCCCCGGGACAGAAAAAACATTCAGTACTTC.

This sequence joins TRBV4-3 and TRBJ1-2; D gene ambiguous. The CDR3 consists of 15 residues. Germline CDR1 is LGHNA and CDR2 is YSLEER. V was trimmed by 1 base and J by 6 bases, leaving 15 bases between them. The CDR3 DNA follows: TGCGCCAGCAGCCAAGTGGCGGGTAACGTTAATGGCTACACCTTC. Translating it yields CASSQVAGNVNGYTF.

The V and J genes are TRBV6-1 and TRBJ2-7, with D possibly being TRBD1 (5 bases). V was trimmed by 6 bases and J by 3 bases, leaving 9 bases between them. CDR3 length equals 12 residues. Germline CDR1 MNHNS, CDR2 SASEGT. CDR3 nucleotides: TGTGCCAGCAGAGACAGACACTACGAGCAGTACGTC. Translation gives CASRDRHYEQYV.

The chain is built from TRBV15 and TRBJ1-4, with 10 bases fitting TRBD1. The CDR3 totals 16 residues. Trimming removed 0 bases from V and 7 bases from J; junction bases left unmatched: 5. Germline loops: CDR1 LNHNV, CDR2 YYDKDF (reference sequence). The CDR3 protein is CATSRDPGTGVEKLFF. The CDR3 DNA is TGTGCCACCAGCAGAGATCCCGGGACAGGGGTTGAAAAACTGTTTTTT.